This T cell receptor (beta chain) was documented in a study of cytomegalovirus exposure and HLA in healthy donors. Study overall: In a previous analysis, 117 million unique TCR beta sequences were found from 150 million to 200 million T cells.

Study results and limitations: Relative to the roughly 700-donor mean, N-insertions were reportedly fewer in an Asian-associated ancestry cluster in a later analysis.

Healthy bone marrow donors made up the cohort. In the PCR, 60 Vbeta and 13 Jbeta primers were used. In the original analysis: There were about 86 million unique TCR beta chains by a later count, and some 12 million of them were shared. Profiling relied on immunoSEQ multiplex PCR, and the TCRdb table lists in-frame clones only, not all of them. V, J and clone size are taken as reported in that table, and D and trimming were inferred from the DNA itself. The sample has 100,000 to 150,000 clones; 60% to 85% are singletons. On this clone: No antigen is known for it.

This CDR3 has 14 amino acids. Per germline, CDR1 WSHSY and CDR2 SAAADI. Germline trimming cut 5 bases from V and 1 base from J; bases unmatched to any gene: 2. Sequencing was performed on PBMCs. The origin of this receptor is a woman between 40 and 50 years old in good health and CMV-seronegative. The rearrangement uses TRBV10-2 and TRBJ2-5, with 9 bases identical to TRBD1. The CDR3 spells CASSRDRAQETQYF. Written as DNA, the CDR3 is TGCGCCAGCAGTAGGGACAGGGCCCAAGAGACCCAGTACTTC.